This entry lists 24 T cell receptor beta chains sequenced from one sample in a study of cytomegalovirus exposure and HLA in healthy donors. PCR employed 60 Vbeta and 13 Jbeta primers. Measured with immunoSEQ multiplex PCR; TCRdb has only the in-frame clones, and not every one. This table holds 65,000 to 100,000 clones, roughly three quarters found once. The sequencing sample was made of PBMCs. These TCRs come from a middle-aged man in good health and CMV-seronegative.

The CDR3 protein is CASSDTQGGYTF. CDR3 DNA sequence: TGTGCCAGCAGTGATACACAGGGCGGCTACACCTTC. The V and J genes are TRBV2 and TRBJ1-2, with a possible D match to TRBD1 (6 bases). Deletions cut 3 bases from V and 8 bases from J, with 10 bases between. The CDR3 has 12 residues. Germline V gives CDR1 SNHLY, CDR2 FYNNEI.

V usage is TRBV7-3 and J usage is TRBJ2-2, with unresolved D. The CDR3 length is 14 residues. Trimming cost V 1 base and J 2 bases, with 5 bases left between them. Germline-derived CDR1 and CDR2 are SGHTA and FQGTGA. The chain's CDR3 is CASSLRQNTGELFF. The CDR3 coding sequence is TGTGCCAGCAGCTTAAGACAAAACACCGGGGAGCTGTTTTTT.

This rearrangement joins TRBV25-1 to TRBJ2-2; 9 bases align to TRBD1. Germline V gene data show CDR1 as MGHDK and CDR2 as SYGVNS. The V gene end was trimmed by 1 base and the J gene end by 7 bases; junction bases not matched to a gene: 4. This CDR3 has 15 amino acids. This chain's CDR3 is CASSESGTGFGELFF. The DNA of the CDR3 is TGTGCCAGCAGTGAATCCGGGACAGGGTTCGGGGAGCTGTTTTTT.

The J gene is TRBJ2-5, the V gene TRBV5-1, with TRBD1 identical over 8 bases. Germline V gives CDR1 SGHRS, CDR2 YFSETQ. The length of the CDR3 is 14 residues. V was pared by 0 bases and J by 5 bases, with 3 bases of the junction left unmatched. In DNA, the CDR3 is TGCGCCAGCAGCTTGGCCAGGGGGCCTGAGACCCAGTACTTC. Translating it yields CASSLARGPETQYF.

The V and J genes are TRBV10-3 and TRBJ2-2, with D maybe TRBD1 (5 bases). Germline CDR1 ENHRY, CDR2 SYGVKD. The CDR3 contains 14 residues. V gave up 8 bases and J gave up 5 bases, with 15 bases separating them. The CDR3 region is CAIRKTESTGELFF. As DNA, the CDR3 is TGTGCCATCCGTAAGACAGAGAGTACCGGGGAGCTGTTTTTT.

The J gene is TRBJ2-1, the V gene TRBV19; 12 bases map to TRBD2. Germline V CDR1 and CDR2: LNHDA, SQIVND (reference sequence). V lost 9 bases, J lost 3 bases, and 3 bases stayed unmatched. The CDR3 runs to 14 residues. This CDR3 is CASGLAGIYNEQFF. The CDR3 coding sequence is TGTGCCAGCGGACTAGCGGGAATCTACAATGAGCAGTTCTTC.

This sequence joins TRBV11-2 and TRBJ2-1, with a possible D match to TRBD2 (6 bases). The ends were cut back, 2 bases at V and 4 bases at J, with 21 bases in the middle. This CDR3 contains 18 residues. In germline, CDR1 is SGHAT, CDR2 FQNNGV. This CDR3 reads CASSLYPYAAGLYNEQFF. CDR3 sequence (DNA): TGTGCCAGCAGCTTATATCCGTACGCGGCGGGGCTTTACAATGAGCAGTTCTTC.

The V gene is TRBV11-1, the J gene TRBJ1-4, with unresolved D. V lost 5 bases, J lost 10 bases, and 11 bases lay in between. The CDR3 loop spans 12 amino acids. CDR1 is SGHAT and CDR2 is FQDESV in the germline V gene (reference sequence). The DNA for the CDR3 is TGTGCCAGCAGCCACCGGGATACAAAACTGTTTTTT. Its protein is CASSHRDTKLFF.

The chain recombines TRBV6-1 with TRBJ2-1; D gene uncertain. Trimming left V 2 bases short and J 10 bases short, with 12 bases between. From germline, CDR1 is MNHNS and CDR2 SASEGT. The CDR3 is made up of 13 amino acids. CDR3 coding DNA: TGTGCCAGCAGTGAAAAAGCCTCTACCGAGCAGTTCTTC. Its protein product is CASSEKASTEQFF.

The chain joins TRBV30 to TRBJ1-2, with 7 bases lining up with TRBD1. J lost 7 bases, V lost 6 bases, and 8 bases had no gene match. This CDR3 is built from 12 residues. Germline CDR1 reads GTSNPN; CDR2 reads SVGIG (reference sequence). The CDR3 loop reads CACEDRDGGYTF. The CDR3 DNA follows: TGTGCCTGCGAAGACAGGGATGGTGGCTACACCTTC.

This clone was picked up a small number of times. The chain recombines TRBV14 with TRBJ2-2; D is unresolved. Between the trimmed V and J ends, which lost 4 bases and 6 bases, there was a span of 9 bases. The CDR3 is 13 residues long. Germline values: CDR1 SGHDN, CDR2 FVKESK. The CDR3 is CASSRGVAGELFF. The CDR3, as DNA: TGTGCCAGCAGCCGAGGTGTCGCCGGGGAGCTGTTTTTT.

J is TRBJ1-3 and V is TRBV25-1; the D gene is possibly TRBD1 (6 bases). CDR3 size: 14 residues. V was cut by 7 bases and J by 1 base, with 11 bases left in between. Germline V gene sequence: CDR1 MGHDK, CDR2 SYGVNS. CDR3 in amino acids: CASTVGGSGNTIYF. As DNA, the CDR3 is TGTGCCAGCACCGTAGGGGGATCTGGAAACACCATATATTTT. The full variable domain, completed using reference TRBV25-1 and TRBJ1-3, is EADIYQTPRYLVIGTGKKITLECSQTMGHDKMYWYQQDPGMELHLIHYSYGVNSTEKGDLSSESTVSRIRTEHFPLTLESARPSHTSQYLCASTVGGSGNTIYFGEGSWLTVV.

V usage is TRBV19 and J usage is TRBJ1-1; 9 positions match TRBD1. The CDR3 runs to 18 residues. The V gene's germline CDR1 is LNHDA and CDR2 SQIVND (reference sequence). The trim removed 2 bases at V and 0 bases at J, leaving 10 bases unmatched. DNA for the CDR3: TGTGCCAGTAGTATAAGTCTCGGGACAGGGTCGGTGAACACTGAAGCTTTCTTT. Protein product: CASSISLGTGSVNTEAFF.

The rearrangement uses TRBV7-2 and TRBJ2-3, with a weak D call TRBD1 (6 bases). Germline CDR1 is SGHTA and CDR2 is FQGNSA. V lost 1 base and J 3 bases, leaving 17 bases between the germline ends. The length of the CDR3 is 17 residues. For the CDR3, the DNA is TGTGCCAGCAGCTTAGTCAGGGACACCCGAGGAACAGATACGCAGTATTTT. It encodes CASSLVRDTRGTDTQYF.

The chain has TRBV6-1 and TRBJ2-3, with D possibly being TRBD1 (6 bases). The ends were cut back, 8 bases at V and 6 bases at J, with 18 bases in the middle. Germline lookup yields CDR1 MNHNS and CDR2 SASEGT. The CDR3 contains 14 residues. The CDR3 DNA is TGTGCCAGCGTAATAGGGACACAAGTGGATACGCAGTATTTT. It codes for CASVIGTQVDTQYF.

The CDR3 region is CASSIEGRRDTEAFF. The CDR3 coding sequence is TGTGCCAGTAGTATAGAGGGGAGGCGGGACACTGAAGCTTTCTTT. The chain links TRBV19 to TRBJ1-1, with D unresolved. This CDR3 is 15 amino acids long. Trimming took off 0 bases at V and 3 bases at J, with 11 bases between the two ends. The germline gives CDR1 LNHDA, CDR2 SQIVND (reference sequence).

The chain carries TRBV9 and TRBJ1-5; a possible D gene is TRBD1 (6 bases). Looked up from germline, CDR1 is SGDLS and CDR2 is YYNGEE. V was cut by 4 bases and J by 6 bases, with 14 bases left in between. CDR3 length: 14 residues. CDR3 sequence: CASSLQGWGQPQHF. As DNA, the CDR3 is TGTGCCAGCAGCCTACAGGGCTGGGGTCAGCCCCAGCATTTT.

The chain combines TRBV28 with TRBJ1-1, with D hard to call. Trimming took off 5 bases at V and 3 bases at J, with 13 bases between the two ends. CDR3 size: 14 residues. Germline CDR1 MDHEN, CDR2 SYDVKM. The CDR3 reads CASSPIGDYTEAFF. CDR3 sequence (DNA): TGTGCCAGCAGTCCCATTGGAGATTACACTGAAGCTTTCTTT.

This clone showed up just once. The rearrangement links TRBV19 to TRBJ2-7; 9 bases fit TRBD1. CDR1 is LNHDA, CDR2 SQIVND, per germline (reference sequence). There are 16 residues in the CDR3. The junction had 9 bases not matched to a gene; V was cut back by 6 bases and J by 0 bases. The CDR3 sequence: CASRQTGTGSSYEQYF. The DNA for the CDR3 is TGTGCCAGTAGGCAAACCGGGACAGGGAGCTCCTACGAGCAGTACTTC.

This clone has more than one count but fewer than ten. The CDR3 bases are TGCGCCAGCAGCCGCGGGACAGGAGGAAACACCATATATTTT. This gives the protein CASSRGTGGNTIYF. V is TRBV5-1 and J is TRBJ1-3; the match to TRBD1 covers 8 bases. Looked up from germline, CDR1 is SGHRS and CDR2 is YFSETQ. The V gene end was trimmed by 4 bases and the J gene end by 4 bases; junction bases not matched to a gene: 4. CDR3 size: 14 residues.

This chain joins TRBV9 and TRBJ1-1; 8 bases match TRBD1. The V gene end was trimmed by 4 bases and the J gene end by 4 bases; junction bases not matched to a gene: 9. Germline V gene data show CDR1 as SGDLS and CDR2 as YYNGEE. The CDR3 has 15 amino acids. The CDR3 bases are TGTGCCAGCAGCCCGGAGACAGGGGCGGGCACTGAAGCTTTCTTT. Its translation is CASSPETGAGTEAFF.

The CDR3 sequence is CAWRATGASYEQYF. CDR3 nucleotides: TGTGCCTGGAGGGCGACAGGGGCCTCCTACGAGCAGTACTTC. The genes are TRBV30 and TRBJ2-7; 8 bases are a match to TRBD1. This CDR3 is built from 14 residues. With V trimmed by 3 bases and J by 0 bases, 4 bases remained unmatched. The germline V gene encodes CDR1 GTSNPN and CDR2 SVGIG (reference sequence).

As for this clone: One junction end disagrees with the germline gene, perhaps due to a read error. The V gene is TRBV4-1, the J gene TRBJ2-2; weak D call: TRBD2 (6 bases). CDR1 is MGHRA, CDR2 YSYEKL, per germline. The CDR3 extends over 16 amino acids. CDR3 in amino acids: CASSKTGLRNTGELFF. The CDR3 coding sequence is TGCGCCAGCAGTAAAACGGGACTCCGGAACACCGGGGAGCTATTTTTT.

The rearrangement uses TRBV7-3 and TRBJ2-1, with D perhaps matching TRBD2 (7 bases). CDR3 length: 14 amino acids. V was trimmed by 5 bases and J by 6 bases, leaving 14 bases between them. In germline, CDR1 is SGHTA, CDR2 FQGTGA. In nucleotides, the CDR3 is TGTGCCAGCAGCCTGAAAGGGGGGGGCAATGAGCAGTTCTTC. It is translated as CASSLKGGGNEQFF.